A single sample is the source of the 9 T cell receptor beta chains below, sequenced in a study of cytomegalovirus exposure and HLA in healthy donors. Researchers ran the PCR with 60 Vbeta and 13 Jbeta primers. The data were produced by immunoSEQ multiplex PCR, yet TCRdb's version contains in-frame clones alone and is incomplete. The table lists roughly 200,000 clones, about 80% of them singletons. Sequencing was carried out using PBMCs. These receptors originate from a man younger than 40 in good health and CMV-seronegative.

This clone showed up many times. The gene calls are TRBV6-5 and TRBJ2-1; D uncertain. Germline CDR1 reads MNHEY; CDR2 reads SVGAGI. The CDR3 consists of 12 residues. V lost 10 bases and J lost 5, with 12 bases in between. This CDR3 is CAITTNHNEQFF. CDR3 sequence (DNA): TGTGCCATTACTACCAACCACAATGAGCAGTTCTTC.

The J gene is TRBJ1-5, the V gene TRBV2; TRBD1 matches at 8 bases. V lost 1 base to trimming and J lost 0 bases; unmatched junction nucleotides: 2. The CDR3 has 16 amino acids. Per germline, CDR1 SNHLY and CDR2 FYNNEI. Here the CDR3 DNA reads TGTGCCAGCAGTGAAGGGACAGGGTATAGCAATCAGCCCCAGCATTTT. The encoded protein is CASSEGTGYSNQPQHF.

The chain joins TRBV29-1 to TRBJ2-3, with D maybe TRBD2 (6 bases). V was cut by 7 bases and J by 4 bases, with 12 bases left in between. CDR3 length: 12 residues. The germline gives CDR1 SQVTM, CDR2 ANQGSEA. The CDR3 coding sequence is TGCAGCGGGAGGGGTGGCGCAGATACGCAGTATTTT. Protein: CSGRGGADTQYF.

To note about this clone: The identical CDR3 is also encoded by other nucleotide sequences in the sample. The CDR3 loop reads CASSSLTGGGNQPQHF. In DNA form, the CDR3 reads TGTGCCAGCAGTTCCTTGACAGGGGGAGGCAATCAGCCCCAGCATTTT. The J gene is TRBJ1-5, the V gene TRBV28, with TRBD1 identical over 9 bases. The germline CDR1 and CDR2 sequences are MDHEN and SYDVKM. CDR3 size: 16 residues. The V segment lost 4 bases and the J segment 2 bases; nucleotides outside the gene matches: 6.

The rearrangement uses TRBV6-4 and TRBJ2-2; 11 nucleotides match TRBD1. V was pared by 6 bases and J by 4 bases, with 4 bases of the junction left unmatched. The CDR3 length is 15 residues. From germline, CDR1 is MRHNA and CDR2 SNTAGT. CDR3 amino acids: CASSSGTGGTGELFF. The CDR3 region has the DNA TGTGCCAGCAGCTCCGGGACAGGGGGCACCGGGGAGCTGTTTTTT.

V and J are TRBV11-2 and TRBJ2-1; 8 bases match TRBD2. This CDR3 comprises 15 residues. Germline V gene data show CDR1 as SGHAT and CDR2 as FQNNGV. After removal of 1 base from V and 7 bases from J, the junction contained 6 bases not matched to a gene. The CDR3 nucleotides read TGTGCCAGCAGCTTAGGTCCGGGAGGGGGAAATGAGCAGTTCTTC. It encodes CASSLGPGGGNEQFF.

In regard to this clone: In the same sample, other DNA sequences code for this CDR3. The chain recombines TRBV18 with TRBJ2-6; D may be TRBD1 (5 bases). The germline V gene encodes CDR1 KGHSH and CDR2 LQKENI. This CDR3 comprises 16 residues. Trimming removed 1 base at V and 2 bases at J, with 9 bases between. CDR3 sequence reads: CASSPLEGAGANVLTF. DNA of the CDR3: TGTGCCAGCTCACCACTTGAAGGGGCTGGGGCCAACGTCCTGACTTTC.

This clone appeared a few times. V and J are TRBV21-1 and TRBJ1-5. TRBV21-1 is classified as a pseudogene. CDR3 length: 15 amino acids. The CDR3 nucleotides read TGTGCCAGCAGCAAATGCGAGGAGCACAATCAGCCCCAGCATTTT. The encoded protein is CASSKCEEHNQPQHF.

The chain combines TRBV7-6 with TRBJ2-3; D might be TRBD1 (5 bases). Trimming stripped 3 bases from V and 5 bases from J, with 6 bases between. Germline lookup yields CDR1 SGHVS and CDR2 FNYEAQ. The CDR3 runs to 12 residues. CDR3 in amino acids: CASSLGLDTQYF. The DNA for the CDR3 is TGTGCCAGCAGCTTGGGGCTAGATACGCAGTATTTT.